These T cell receptor beta chains were read from a single sample in a study of cytomegalovirus exposure and HLA in healthy donors. Only in-frame clones appear in the TCRdb table, and some are missing; sequencing was by immunoSEQ multiplex PCR. Among 180,000 or so clones listed, approximately 80% were seen once. Sample: PBMCs. These TCRs come from a girl aged 5-17 years in good health and CMV-seropositive. CDR3s include the opening cysteine and the closing phenylalanine or tryptophan. Each record gives: CDR3 DNA, CDR3 protein, V gene, D gene, clone size, J gene. A D gene is named only where the DNA matches it firmly. Rows may omit the clone size; those that give it use once, few, many or a size class.

DNA: TGTGCCAGCAGTTTATTACTAGGGCCAGATACGCAGTATTTT
CDR3: CASSLLLGPDTQYF
V: TRBV27
D: -
size: -
J: TRBJ2-3

DNA: TGTGCCAGCAGCGCTAGACTCGTCAGCTCCTACAATGAGCAGTTCTTC
CDR3: CASSARLVSSYNEQFF
V: TRBV7-3
D: -
size: -
J: TRBJ2-1

DNA: TGTGCCAGCTCACCAACGGGATTTGGAAACACCATATATTTT
CDR3: CASSPTGFGNTIYF
V: TRBV18
D: -
size: -
J: TRBJ1-3

DNA: TGTGCCAGCGGACAGTCCAATCAGCCCCAGCATTTT
CDR3: CASGQSNQPQHF
V: TRBV2
D: -
size: -
J: TRBJ1-5

DNA: TGTGCCAGCAGTGAAGCCTGGGCTAGCGGCTCCTACAATGAGCAGTTCTTC
CDR3: CASSEAWASGSYNEQFF
V: TRBV2
D: TRBD2
size: -
J: TRBJ2-1

DNA: TGCGCCAGCAGCTTGGGAGGGACTGGGGCCAACGTCCTGACTTTC
CDR3: CASSLGGTGANVLTF
V: TRBV5-1
D: -
size: -
J: TRBJ2-6

DNA: TGCGCCAGCAGCCAAGGGACAGGGCAACAAGAGACCCAGTACTTC
CDR3: CASSQGTGQQETQYF
V: TRBV4-3
D: TRBD1
size: -
J: TRBJ2-5

DNA: TGTGCCAGCAGCTCTGTCTGGGGCGCTTTTATGAACACTGAAGCTTTCTTT
CDR3: CASSSVWGAFMNTEAFF
V: TRBV5-6
D: -
size: -
J: TRBJ1-1

DNA: TGTGCCAGCAGTTACATGTCAGGGGCCACCTACGAGCAGTACTTC
CDR3: CASSYMSGATYEQYF
V: TRBV6-5
D: -
size: -
J: TRBJ2-7

DNA: TGTGCCAGCAGCCCGAGCGGTCTCTATGGCTACACCTTC
CDR3: CASSPSGLYGYTF
V: TRBV6-1
D: -
size: few
J: TRBJ1-2

DNA: TGTGCCAGCAGTTTAGGGGGGAGGACAGATACGCAGTATTTT
CDR3: CASSLGGRTDTQYF
V: TRBV27
D: -
size: few
J: TRBJ2-3

DNA: TGTGCCAGCTCACCAGACAACGGCGGAAACACCATATATTTT
CDR3: CASSPDNGGNTIYF
V: TRBV18
D: -
size: -
J: TRBJ1-3

DNA: TGCGCCAGCAGCCAAGGCCAGGCGGACAGGGGAGGCAAAAACATTCAGTACTTC
CDR3: CASSQGQADRGGKNIQYF
V: TRBV4-1
D: TRBD1
size: -
J: TRBJ2-4

DNA: TGTGCCAGCAGCTTAGGTAGCGGGAGCCCTGAGACCCAGTACTTC
CDR3: CASSLGSGSPETQYF
V: TRBV7-9
D: TRBD2
size: -
J: TRBJ2-5

DNA: TGTGCCAGCAGCCCAAGCCAGGGGGCCGAGCAGTGCTTC
CDR3: CASSPSQGAEQCF
V: TRBV5-6
D: TRBD1
size: -
J: TRBJ2-7

DNA: TGTGCCAGCAGCTTATTAGCGGGAGGGCCGATCGGGGAGCTGTTTTTT
CDR3: CASSLLAGGPIGELFF
V: TRBV7-9
D: TRBD2
size: -
J: TRBJ2-2

DNA: TGTGCCAGCAGCTTAGGGGCGGGAAGAATCTACGAGCAGTACTTC
CDR3: CASSLGAGRIYEQYF
V: TRBV11-2
D: -
size: -
J: TRBJ2-7

DNA: TGTGCCAGTAGTATGAGGAGGACTAGTTCCTACAATGAGCAGTTCTTC
CDR3: CASSMRRTSSYNEQFF
V: TRBV19
D: TRBD2
size: once
J: TRBJ2-1

DNA: TGTGCCAGCAGCCGCGGGCTAGCGGGAGTTTTGGCCGAGCAGTACTTC
CDR3: CASSRGLAGVLAEQYF
V: TRBV5-4
D: TRBD2
size: -
J: TRBJ2-7

DNA: TGTGCCAGCAGCGAGGGGGAGGGCCCCGATACGCAGTATTTT
CDR3: CASSEGEGPDTQYF
V: TRBV7-9
D: -
size: few
J: TRBJ2-3

DNA: TGTGCCAGCAGTCCCCCGGGGGGGGCCCCTCATCAGTACTTC
CDR3: CASSPPGGAPHQYF
V: TRBV25-1
D: TRBD2
size: -
J: TRBJ2-4

DNA: TGTGCCAGCAGCCAAGGCTTTGTGAGGACAGGGAGTTACGAGCAGTACTTC
CDR3: CASSQGFVRTGSYEQYF
V: TRBV16
D: TRBD1
size: -
J: TRBJ2-7

DNA: TGTGCTAGTGGTTCCACTTGGACGGGAATCACAGATACGCAGTATTTT
CDR3: CASGSTWTGITDTQYF
V: TRBV12-5
D: -
size: -
J: TRBJ2-3

DNA: TGTGCCAGCAGCTTGACAGGGGGTTCCACTGAAGCTTTCTTT
CDR3: CASSLTGGSTEAFF
V: TRBV5-4
D: TRBD1
size: -
J: TRBJ1-1

DNA: TGCGCCAGCACCAGGGGGTACACCGGGGAGCTGTTTTTT
CDR3: CASTRGYTGELFF
V: TRBV4-1
D: TRBD1
size: few
J: TRBJ2-2

DNA: TGTGCCAGCAGCCTTATGGGGACAGGCGGTGAAAAACTGTTTTTT
CDR3: CASSLMGTGGEKLFF
V: TRBV5-5
D: TRBD1
size: -
J: TRBJ1-4

DNA: TGTGCCAGTAGTATAGTGAGACTAGCGGGTGGTTCGAACACCGGGGAGCTGTTTTTT
CDR3: CASSIVRLAGGSNTGELFF
V: TRBV19
D: TRBD2
size: -
J: TRBJ2-2

DNA: TGTGCCAGCAGTTTATGGGGTAGCGGGATATCCGGGGAGCTGTTTTTT
CDR3: CASSLWGSGISGELFF
V: TRBV27
D: TRBD2
size: few
J: TRBJ2-2

DNA: TGTGCCAGTACCCGACAGGGGGCTGTTAACACTGAAGCTTTCTTT
CDR3: CASTRQGAVNTEAFF
V: TRBV19
D: TRBD1
size: -
J: TRBJ1-1

DNA: TGTGCCAGCAGCTCAAACAGGGTTAGGAATCAGCCCCAGCATTTT
CDR3: CASSSNRVRNQPQHF
V: TRBV7-8
D: -
size: -
J: TRBJ1-5

DNA: TGTGCCAGCAGCTGGGGCGTTTATGGACAGCTTTATGGCTACACCTTC
CDR3: CASSWGVYGQLYGYTF
V: TRBV5-6
D: -
size: -
J: TRBJ1-2

DNA: TGTGCCAGTAGCCCCCTAGCGGGAGATCCCACAACTGAGACCCAGTACTTC
CDR3: CASSPLAGDPTTETQYF
V: TRBV19
D: TRBD2
size: -
J: TRBJ2-5

DNA: TGTGCCAGCAGCGTAGAGGTTAGCGGGAGAATTAACACCGGGGAGCTGTTTTTT
CDR3: CASSVEVSGRINTGELFF
V: TRBV9
D: TRBD2
size: few
J: TRBJ2-2

DNA: TGTGCCAGCAGCCAAACCGGGACAGACAATCAACCCCAGCATTTT
CDR3: CASSQTGTDNQPQHF
V: TRBV4-2
D: TRBD1
size: -
J: TRBJ1-5

DNA: TGTGCCAGCAGCCACTTAAGGAGCGGCCCCACGGGGGAGCAGTACTTC
CDR3: CASSHLRSGPTGEQYF
V: TRBV7-9
D: -
size: -
J: TRBJ2-7

DNA: TGTGCCAGCAGCTTCGGACTAGCGGGCTCCGCTGAAACCTACGAGCAGTACTTC
CDR3: CASSFGLAGSAETYEQYF
V: TRBV11-1
D: TRBD2
size: -
J: TRBJ2-7

DNA: TGTGCCAGCAGGACCGGGACAGGGGATGAGCGGCAGCCCCAGCATTTT
CDR3: CASRTGTGDERQPQHF
V: TRBV2
D: TRBD1
size: once
J: TRBJ1-5

DNA: TGTGCCAGCAGCTTAGCTAAACTACAAGAGACCCAGTACTTC
CDR3: CASSLAKLQETQYF
V: TRBV7-6
D: -
size: -
J: TRBJ2-5

DNA: TGTGCCAGCAGCGCCCTAGCGGGGAACCAAGAGACCCAGTACTTC
CDR3: CASSALAGNQETQYF
V: TRBV13
D: TRBD2
size: -
J: TRBJ2-5

DNA: TGTGCCAGCAGCTCTACTGGGGGAGGCACTGAAGCTTTCTTT
CDR3: CASSSTGGGTEAFF
V: TRBV7-3
D: -
size: few
J: TRBJ1-1

DNA: TGTGCCAGCAGACCCGGGACAGCGGAGCCGTATGGCTACACCTTC
CDR3: CASRPGTAEPYGYTF
V: TRBV2
D: TRBD1
size: -
J: TRBJ1-2

DNA: TGTGCCAGCAGCCCCTCGGACAGCTTTGACGACCAGCCCCAGCATTTT
CDR3: CASSPSDSFDDQPQHF
V: TRBV2
D: -
size: -
J: TRBJ1-5

DNA: TGTGCCAGCAGTTATTTCACTGAAGCTTTCTTT
CDR3: CASSYFTEAFF
V: TRBV6-1
D: -
size: -
J: TRBJ1-1

DNA: TGTGCCAGCAGCGTAGGACGGAGGAACACCGGGGAGCTGTTTTTT
CDR3: CASSVGRRNTGELFF
V: TRBV9
D: -
size: -
J: TRBJ2-2

DNA: TGCGCCAGCAGCCGACAAGGGGGATATAATGAAAAACTGTTTTTT
CDR3: CASSRQGGYNEKLFF
V: TRBV4-1
D: -
size: few
J: TRBJ1-4